This TCR beta chain was captured in a study of blood T cell repertoires in COVID-19 (dated by TCRdb to about 2020). Background on the whole study: The collaborator samples originated in the United States, Italy and Spain and spanned the acute and convalescent phases of COVID-19. A freely available public database, intended as a resource for researchers studying the immune response to SARS-CoV-2, is where the repertoires were released. The samples were drawn from two sources: the first 160 participants of the ongoing ImmuneRACE study, and 1,254 subjects contributed by 6 global collaborators. The material from the prospective study consisted of cDNA or gDNA derived from T cells, B-cell-depleted T cells, or PBMCs. Nearly every sample came with metadata listing a de-identified subject ID, COVID-19 status, age in years and sex. Where HLA class I and class II types were available, the types were taken from metadata supplied by the sample provider, not from assay-based typing. Subjects who had been exposed to COVID-19, were actively infected with it, or had recovered from it provided the deeply sampled blood TCRbeta repertoires that made up the dataset. General conclusions and limits of the study: Clinical and demographic metadata were provided uncurated, with the amount varying by source and participant.

At the junction V is shortened by 6 bases and J by 0 bases; bases outside the gene matches: 6. Via the germline V gene (reference sequence), CDR1 is LNHDA and CDR2 SQIVND. The CDR3, cysteine through phenylalanine, is 17 amino acids long. Of the read, only the CDR3 DNA is kept; its 51 bases are in frame from base 1. TCRbeta CDR3 regions were amplified from genomic DNA using the immunoSEQ Assay, a bias-controlled multiplex PCR. Regarding the original processing steps: Nucleated cell counts per sample were estimated from amplification of reference gene primers within the assay. To quantify the absolute abundance of each unique TCRbeta CDR3 rearrangement, sequence reads were collapsed and filtered. For each sample, productive Simpson clonality was calculated by taking the square root of Simpson's diversity index across productive rearrangements. TCRdb's version of the immuneACCESS table is confined to in-frame rearrangements and falls short of the full clone set. An unresolved V gene accounts for under half of the shortfall where checked; the remainder is of unknown origin. Clone size and the V and J calls come from that table; the DNA yielded D and trimming. This sample comprises 200,000 to 300,000 clones, 80% to 85% of them detected only once. In total, the top ten clones hold roughly 3.4% of the sample.

Comment on this clone: No antigen is known for it. No base quality information exists; no much larger clone differs at one position.

Whole blood was collected in K2EDTA tubes by collaborating institutions according to the institutions' own protocols. For TCRbeta analysis, collaborators shipped samples as frozen whole blood, isolated PBMCs, or DNA extracted from either of those sample types. This receptor was taken from a young woman with acute or convalescent COVID-19. The V and J segments used are TRBV19 and TRBJ2-6; 9 bases in between match TRBD1. Sequencing input: peripheral blood. In nucleotides, the sequence is TGTGCCAGTAGCCGAGGACAGGGGTTCTCTGGGGCCAACGTCCTGACTTTC. This translates into CASSRGQGFSGANVLTF. The variable domain in full, with residues beyond the CDR3 obtained from the reference TRBV19 and TRBJ2-6 genes, is DGGITQSPKYLFRKEGQNVTLSCEQNLNHDAMYWYRQDPGQGLRLIYYSQIVNDFQKGDIAEGYSVSREKKESFPLTVTSAQKNPTAFYLCASSRGQGFSGANVLTFGAGSRLTVL.